The clone carrying this T cell receptor (beta chain) was seen a few times. Its antigen is unidentified. With 60 Vbeta and 13 Jbeta primers, the PCR was carried out. Profiling relied on immunoSEQ multiplex PCR, and the TCRdb table lists in-frame clones only, not all of them. Among 90,000 or so clones, roughly 82% were seen once, and the ten largest hold less than 4%. The data stem from a study of cytomegalovirus exposure and HLA in healthy donors. Study-level findings and limits: Presence/absence analyses took donor sequencing depth as roughly uniform. In a later analysis, TCR beta V- and J-gene trimming showed a link to a missense DCLRE1C variant. In a later analysis, compared with equally common non-associated chains, HLA-associated beta chains were more expanded.

CDR1 and CDR2 (germline): MRHNA, SNTAGT. The CDR3 totals 17 residues. Trimming left V 1 base short and J 3 bases short, with 18 bases between. V and J are TRBV6-4 and TRBJ1-1; D is unresolved. This receptor was taken from a man between 25 and 39 years old in good health and CMV-seropositive. Sequencing input: PBMCs. CDR3 amino acids: CASSDCLERLSDTEAFF. In nucleotides, the CDR3 is TGTGCCAGCAGTGACTGTCTGGAGCGTCTGTCGGACACTGAAGCTTTCTTT.